The clone carrying this TCR beta chain was observed once. Antigen unknown. The donors were healthy bone marrow donors. This record belongs to a study of cytomegalovirus exposure and HLA in healthy donors. Study-wide findings and caveats: Donor immune exposure was known only as CMV serostatus. It was confirmed in vitro that a few of the CMV-associated chains were specific for CMV antigens. A prior analysis recorded that most TCR beta V segments were productive about 87% or about 30% of the time.

It was with 60 Vbeta and 13 Jbeta primers that the PCR ran. The protocol was immunoSEQ multiplex PCR, while the TCRdb copy is restricted to in-frame clones and leaves out a portion. The table shows more than 60,000 clones, with approximately 74% occurring only once. The clonotype comes from a man aged 35-49 years in good health and CMV-seropositive. Sequenced: PBMCs.

CDR3 DNA sequence: TGTGCTAGTGGTTTGGGAGACAGGAACAATGAGCAGTTCTTC. It is translated as CASGLGDRNNEQFF. The J gene is TRBJ2-1, the V gene TRBV12-5, with D possibly TRBD1 on 6 matching bases. Germline CDR1 is LGHNT and CDR2 is FRNRAP. Between the trimmed V and J ends, which lost 1 base and 5 bases, there was a span of 9 bases. The length of the CDR3 is 14 residues.